The TCR beta chain described here comes from a study of control samples from healthy donors and cancer patients. V lost 4 bases and J lost 6; bases outside the gene matches: 3. Looked up from germline, CDR1 is SGHTS and CDR2 is YDEGEE. This CDR3 contains 15 residues. Produced via immunoSEQ multiplex PCR; TCRdb's table is partial and in-frame only. The table shows some 78,000 clones, with less than 90% occurring only once. This TCR derives from a woman in her fifties or sixties in good health. The rearrangement links TRBV5-8 to TRBJ2-3, with 15 bases lining up with TRBD2. What was sequenced was blood. The CDR3 DNA is TGTGCCAGCAGCCGGACTAGCGGGGGGGCTGATACGCAGTATTTT. Amino acids: CASSRTSGGADTQYF.